The rows below give T cell receptor beta chains drawn from one sample of a study of human T cells and chemical hapten exposure. TCRdb called the RACE reads again in MiXCR, with one record for every CDR3 protein. The sample lists around 70,000 distinct CDR3 sequences, over 8.5% occurring once. The input for sequencing was whole blood, taken in connection with sensitization to the hapten diphenylcyclopropenone (DPC). The receptors come from a woman aged 45-60 years with alopecia areata. Some clones in this sample may be carry-over from other donors' samples. The CDR3 runs from the conserved cysteine through the conserved F or W. A D gene is named only where the DNA matches it firmly. The size of a clone is reported for some rows only, either as once, few or many, or as a class for expanded clones.

>TRBV27|TRBJ2-7|many|NA
CASRGWTSGDANSYEQYF
TGTGCCAGCAGGGGGTGGACATCAGGAGACGCCAACTCCTACGAGCAGTACTTC
>TRBV6-2/TRBV6-3|TRBJ1-1|many|NA
CASSKTGFEAFF
TGTGCCAGCAGCAAGACAGGATTTGAAGCTTTCTTT
>TRBV6-6|TRBJ1-1|many|NA
CAGGSMNTEAFF
TGTGCCGGTGGGAGCATGAACACTGAAGCTTTCTTT
>TRBV9|TRBJ2-1|NA|NA
CASSVSGTLRNEQFF
TGTGCCAGCAGCGTTTCCGGGACTCTACGCAATGAGCAGTTCTTC
>TRBV12-3/TRBV12-4|TRBJ1-6|few|TRBD1
CASSSGQGSGSPLHF
TGTGCCAGCAGCTCAGGACAGGGAAGTGGGTCACCCCTCCACTTT
>TRBV29-1|TRBJ2-5|NA|NA
CSVESRAARQETQYF
TGCAGCGTTGAAAGCCGAGCTGCGCGGCAAGAGACCCAGTACTTC
>TRBV9|TRBJ1-5|many|NA
CASSVGSGRENQPQHF
TGTGCCAGCAGCGTAGGATCTGGGCGAGAAAATCAGCCCCAGCATTTT
>TRBV18|TRBJ1-4|many|NA
CASSPYMGRAEEKLFF
TGTGCCAGCTCACCATACATGGGGAGGGCGGAAGAAAAACTGTTTTTT
>TRBV11-2|TRBJ2-3|NA|NA
CASSSRGPYTDTQYF
TGTGCCAGCAGCTCCAGGGGACCCTACACAGATACGCAGTATTTT
>TRBV18|TRBJ2-7|many|TRBD1
CASSPGTGKYEQYF
TGTGCCAGCTCACCGGGGACAGGGAAGTACGAGCAGTACTTC
>TRBV7-2|TRBJ2-3|many|NA
CASSPAPLVDTQYF
TGTGCCAGCAGCCCCGCCCCACTAGTAGATACGCAGTATTTT
>TRBV2|TRBJ2-4|few|NA
CASSPDRIDPRKYF
TGTGCCAGCAGTCCGGATAGGATAGACCCTCGGAAGTACTTC
>TRBV6-5|TRBJ1-2|many|NA
CASSYLTAWGLRRYGYTF
TGTGCCAGCAGTTACCTTACAGCTTGGGGGCTACGACGCTATGGCTACACCTTC
>TRBV4-1|TRBJ2-1|few|NA
CASSQVGGNNEQFF
TGCGCCAGCAGCCAAGTAGGAGGGAACAATGAGCAGTTCTTC
>TRBV29-1|TRBJ2-3|few|TRBD1
CSVKYLDRGTDTQYF
TGCAGCGTGAAATATTTAGACAGGGGAACAGATACGCAGTATTTT
>TRBV20-1|TRBJ2-1|NA|TRBD2
CSARRYSGGGEQFF
TGCAGTGCTAGGAGGTACAGCGGGGGAGGAGAGCAGTTCTTC
>TRBV7-9|TRBJ2-6|few|NA
CASSVESGANVLTF
TGTGCCAGCAGCGTTGAGTCTGGGGCCAACGTCCTGACTTTC
>TRBV7-2|TRBJ2-1|many|NA
CASSLEWDEQFF
TGTGCCAGCAGCTTAGAGTGGGACGAGCAGTTCTTC
>TRBV19|TRBJ1-6|few|NA
CASSIPVSNSPLHF
TGTGCCAGTAGTATCCCGGTCAGCAATTCACCCCTCCACTTT
>TRBV28|TRBJ1-4|NA|NA
CASSARGLKLFF
TGTGCCAGCAGTGCCAGGGGCCTAAAACTGTTTTTT
>TRBV5-1|TRBJ1-4|NA|TRBD1
CASRGQGNPHEKLFF
TGCGCCAGCAGGGGACAGGGTAATCCCCATGAAAAACTGTTTTTT
>TRBV4-3|TRBJ1-1|many|TRBD1
CASSQGVQGRPEAFF
TGCGCCAGCAGCCAAGGGGTACAGGGGCGTCCTGAAGCTTTCTTT
>TRBV10-2|TRBJ2-4|few|TRBD2
CASSESSRRAGGLGIQYF
TGCGCCAGCAGTGAGTCGTCAAGGAGGGCGGGAGGGTTAGGCATTCAGTACTTC
>TRBV4-1|TRBJ1-2|NA|TRBD1
CASSPGQGAGGYTF
TGCGCCAGCAGCCCTGGACAGGGGGCAGGAGGCTACACCTTC
>TRBV4-2|TRBJ2-3|few|NA
CASSQGSGDTDTQYF
TGTGCCAGCAGCCAAGGGTCGGGAGACACAGATACGCAGTATTTT
>TRBV6-1|TRBJ1-2|NA|NA
CASSEVEGYGYTF
TGTGCCAGCAGTGAGGTGGAAGGCTATGGCTACACCTTC
>TRBV7-8|TRBJ1-2|many|TRBD1
CASSFRDGTANYGYTF
TGTGCCAGCAGCTTCCGCGACGGGACAGCTAACTATGGCTACACCTTC
>TRBV3-1|TRBJ1-3|few|NA
CASSEIGGSNTIYF
TGTGCCAGCAGCGAGATTGGGGGGTCAAACACCATATATTTT
>TRBV7-7|TRBJ2-1|once|TRBD1
CASSLGAGTGGGEQFF
TGTGCTAGCAGCTTAGGAGCCGGGACAGGGGGCGGTGAGCAGTTCTTC
>TRBV7-9|TRBJ2-3|few|NA
CASLLEIGTDTQYF
TGTGCCAGCCTTCTAGAAATCGGCACAGATACGCAGTATTTT
>TRBV7-6|TRBJ1-1|many|NA
CASSRTGIRMNTEAFF
TGTGCCAGCAGCCGAACAGGAATTCGAATGAACACTGAAGCTTTCTTT
>TRBV6-5|TRBJ2-1|NA|NA
CASSAIRDVYHNEQFF
TGTGCCAGCAGTGCGATCCGGGACGTTTATCACAATGAGCAGTTCTTC
>TRBV7-2|TRBJ2-7|few|TRBD1
CASSLTGQGYEQYF
TGTGCCAGCAGCTTAACGGGACAGGGGTACGAGCAGTACTTC
>TRBV7-9|TRBJ2-5|NA|NA
CASSLVRDQETQYF
TGTGCCAGCAGCTTAGTGAGGGACCAAGAGACCCAGTACTTC
>TRBV4-1|TRBJ2-1|many|TRBD2
CASSQDLRAGGLYNEQFF
TGCGCCAGCAGCCAAGATCTAAGAGCGGGGGGGCTCTACAATGAGCAGTTCTTC
>TRBV21-1|TRBJ1-2|NA|NA
CASSKEGVNYGYTF
TGTGCCAGCAGCAAGGAGGGGGTAAACTATGGCTACACCTTC
>TRBV7-8|TRBJ1-6|NA|NA
CASSLAGIHSPLHF
TGTGCCAGCAGCTTAGCAGGGATCCATTCACCCCTCCACTTT
>TRBV5-1|TRBJ1-5|many|TRBD1
CASSQQGAIGQPQHF
TGCGCCAGCAGCCAACAGGGGGCAATAGGTCAGCCCCAGCATTTT
>TRBV28|TRBJ2-7|few|NA
CASSFAGPQYF
TGTGCCAGCAGTTTTGCTGGCCCCCAGTACTTC
>TRBV14|TRBJ1-1|NA|NA
CASSRDRMVGTEAFF
TGTGCCAGCAGCCGGGATCGAATGGTGGGCACTGAAGCTTTCTTT
>TRBV11-2|TRBJ2-7|few|NA
CASSFSGSGRAEQYF
TGTGCCAGCAGCTTCTCGGGTAGCGGCAGAGCTGAGCAGTACTTC
>TRBV28|TRBJ1-6|many|NA
CASSPVLVGPLHF
TGTGCCAGCAGCCCGGTACTAGTCGGACCCCTCCACTTT
>TRBV14|TRBJ2-2|few|NA
CASSQVLTGELFF
TGTGCCAGCAGCCAAGTACTCACCGGGGAGCTGTTTTTT
>TRBV7-6|TRBJ2-1|many|NA
CASSPSRGRFF
TGTGCCAGCAGCCCTTCGAGAGGGCGGTTCTTC
>TRBV6-5|TRBJ2-7|NA|NA
CASSPEGPSYEQYF
TGTGCCAGCAGTCCTGAAGGACCCTCCTACGAGCAGTACTTC
>TRBV12-3/TRBV12-4|TRBJ2-7|few|NA
CASSTRWVEQYF
TGTGCCAGCAGTACCCGTTGGGTCGAGCAGTACTTC
>TRBV6-5|TRBJ1-5|NA|NA
CASSYSTEANQPQHF
TGTGCCAGCAGTTACTCGACTGAAGCCAATCAGCCCCAGCATTTT
>TRBV4-2|TRBJ2-1|few|NA
CASSQERRGENEQFF
TGTGCCAGCAGCCAAGAGAGGCGGGGTGAGAATGAGCAGTTCTTC
>TRBV5-4|TRBJ2-3|NA|TRBD2
CASSPQLAGATDTQYF
TGTGCCAGCAGCCCCCAACTAGCGGGGGCCACAGATACGCAGTATTTT
>TRBV7-9|TRBJ2-7|NA|TRBD1
CASSLVGDSSYEQYF
TGTGCCAGCAGCTTAGTGGGGGACAGCTCCTACGAGCAGTACTTC
>TRBV29-1|TRBJ1-2|NA|NA
CSVVPTYGYTF
TGCAGCGTTGTGCCTACCTACGGCTACACCTTC
>TRBV6-2/TRBV6-3|TRBJ2-7|NA|NA
CASREKQGPYEQYF
TGTGCCAGCAGAGAGAAACAGGGTCCCTACGAGCAGTACTTC
>TRBV5-1|TRBJ1-1|many|NA
CASRNQGSGTEAFF
TGCGCCAGCAGAAACCAGGGGTCGGGCACTGAAGCTTTCTTT
>TRBV11-2|TRBJ2-4|NA|TRBD1
CASNRGWENIQYF
TGTGCCAGCAACAGGGGTTGGGAAAACATTCAGTACTTC
>TRBV5-6|TRBJ1-2|few|NA
CASSPKSAGRRNYGYTF
TGTGCCAGCAGTCCAAAATCGGCAGGACGACGCAACTATGGCTACACCTTC
>TRBV5-1|TRBJ1-5|NA|TRBD1
CASSLGTGNQPQHF
TGCGCCAGCAGCTTGGGGACAGGGAATCAGCCCCAGCATTTT
>TRBV3-1|TRBJ2-7|NA|TRBD2
CASSPAPGTTYEQYF
TGTGCCAGCAGCCCGGCTCCCGGGACTACCTACGAGCAGTACTTC
>TRBV18|TRBJ2-6|many|TRBD1
CASSPGTASSGGANVLTF
TGTGCCAGCTCACCCGGGACAGCCTCTTCTGGTGGGGCCAACGTCCTGACTTTC
>TRBV20-1|TRBJ1-1|NA|TRBD1
CSAGPGTGWTEAFF
TGCAGTGCTGGTCCCGGGACAGGGTGGACTGAAGCTTTCTTT